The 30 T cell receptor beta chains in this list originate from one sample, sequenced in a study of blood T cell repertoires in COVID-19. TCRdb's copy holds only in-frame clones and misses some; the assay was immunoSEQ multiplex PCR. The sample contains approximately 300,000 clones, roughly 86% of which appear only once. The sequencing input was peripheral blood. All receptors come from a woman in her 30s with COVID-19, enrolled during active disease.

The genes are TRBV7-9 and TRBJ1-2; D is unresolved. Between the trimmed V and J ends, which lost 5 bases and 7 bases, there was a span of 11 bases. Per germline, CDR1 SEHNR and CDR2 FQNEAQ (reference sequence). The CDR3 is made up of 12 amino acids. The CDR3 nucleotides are TGTGCCAGCAGCGCAGAGCGAATTGGCTACACCTTC. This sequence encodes CASSAERIGYTF.

The CDR3 is CASRNREGAYNQPQHF. In nucleotides, the CDR3 is TGTGCCAGCAGAAACCGGGAGGGGGCGTATAATCAGCCCCAGCATTTT. The chain is built from TRBV6-6 and TRBJ1-5, with 7 bases matching TRBD1. Germline CDR1 MNHNY, CDR2 SVGAGI (reference sequence). CDR3 size: 16 residues. V lost 6 bases and J lost 4; bases outside the gene matches: 12.

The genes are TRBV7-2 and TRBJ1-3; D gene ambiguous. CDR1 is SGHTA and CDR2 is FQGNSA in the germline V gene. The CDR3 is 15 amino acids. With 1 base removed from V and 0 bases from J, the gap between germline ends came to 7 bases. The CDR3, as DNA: TGTGCCAGCAGCTTAGTTGTCAGCTCTGGAAACACCATATATTTT. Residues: CASSLVVSSGNTIYF.

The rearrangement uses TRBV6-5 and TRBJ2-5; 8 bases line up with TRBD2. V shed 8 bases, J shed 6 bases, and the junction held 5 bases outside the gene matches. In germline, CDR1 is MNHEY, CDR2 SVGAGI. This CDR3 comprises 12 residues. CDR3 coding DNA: TGTGCCAGCTCTCGGGAGGGCCAGACCCAGTACTTC. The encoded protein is CASSREGQTQYF.

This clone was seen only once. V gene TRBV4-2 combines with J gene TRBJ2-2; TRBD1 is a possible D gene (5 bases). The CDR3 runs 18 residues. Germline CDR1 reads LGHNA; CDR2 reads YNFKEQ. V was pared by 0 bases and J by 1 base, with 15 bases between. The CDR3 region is CASSQDRARQLNTGELFF. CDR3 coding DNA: TGTGCCAGCAGCCAAGATAGGGCGCGACAGTTGAACACCGGGGAGCTGTTTTTT.

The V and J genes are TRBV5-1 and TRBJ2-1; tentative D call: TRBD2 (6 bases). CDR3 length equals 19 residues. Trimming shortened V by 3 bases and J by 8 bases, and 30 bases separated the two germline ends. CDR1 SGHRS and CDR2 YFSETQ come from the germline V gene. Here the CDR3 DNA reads TGCGCCAGCAGCTCCGGCCTCCTCTACGGCGGAGGGTTAGAGGATGAGCAGTTCTTC. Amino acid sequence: CASSSGLLYGGGLEDEQFF.

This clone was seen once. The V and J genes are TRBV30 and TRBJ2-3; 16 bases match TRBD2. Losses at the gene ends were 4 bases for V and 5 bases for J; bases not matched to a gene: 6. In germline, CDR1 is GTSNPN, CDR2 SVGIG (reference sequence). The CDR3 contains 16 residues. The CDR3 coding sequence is TGTGCCTGGACAGCGGGACTAGCGGGAGGGAGAGATACGCAGTATTTT. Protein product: CAWTAGLAGGRDTQYF.

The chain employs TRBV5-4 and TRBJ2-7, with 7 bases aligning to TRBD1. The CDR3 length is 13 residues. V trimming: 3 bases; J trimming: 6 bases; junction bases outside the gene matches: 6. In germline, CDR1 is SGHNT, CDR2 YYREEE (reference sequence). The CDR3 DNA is TGTGCCAGCAGCTCGACAGGGCAGGTCGAGCAGTACTTC. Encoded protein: CASSSTGQVEQYF.

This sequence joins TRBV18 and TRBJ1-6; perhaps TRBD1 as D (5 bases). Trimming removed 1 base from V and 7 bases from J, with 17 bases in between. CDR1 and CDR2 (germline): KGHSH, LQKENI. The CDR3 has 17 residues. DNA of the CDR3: TGTGCCAGCTCACCACTCGAGTCGGCGGGGGAAAATTCACCCCTCCACTTT. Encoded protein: CASSPLESAGENSPLHF.

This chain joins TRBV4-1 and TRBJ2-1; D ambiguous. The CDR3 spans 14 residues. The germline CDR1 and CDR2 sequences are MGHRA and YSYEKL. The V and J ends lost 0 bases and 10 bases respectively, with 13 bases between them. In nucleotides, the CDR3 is TGCGCCAGCAGCCAAGACTACCAACTCCGGGAGCAGTTCTTC. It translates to CASSQDYQLREQFF.

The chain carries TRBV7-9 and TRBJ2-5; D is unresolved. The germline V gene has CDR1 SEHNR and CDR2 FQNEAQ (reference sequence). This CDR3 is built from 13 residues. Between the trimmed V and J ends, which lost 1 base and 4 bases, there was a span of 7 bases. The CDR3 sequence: CASSLGLGETQYF. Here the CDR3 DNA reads TGTGCCAGCAGCTTAGGGCTAGGAGAGACCCAGTACTTC. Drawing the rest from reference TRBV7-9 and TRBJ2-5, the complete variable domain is DTGVSQNPRHKITKRGQNVTFRCDPISEHNRLYWYRQTLGQGPEFLTYFQNEAQLEKSRLLSDRFSAERPKGSFSTLEIQRTEQGDSAMYLCASSLGLGETQYFGPGTRLLVL.

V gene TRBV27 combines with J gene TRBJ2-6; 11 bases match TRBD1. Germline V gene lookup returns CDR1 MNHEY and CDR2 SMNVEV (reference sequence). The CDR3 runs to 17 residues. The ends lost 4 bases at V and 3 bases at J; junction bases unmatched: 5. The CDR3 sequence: CASSSGQGALGANVLTF. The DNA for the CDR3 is TGTGCCAGCAGTTCCGGACAGGGGGCGCTTGGGGCCAACGTCCTGACTTTC.

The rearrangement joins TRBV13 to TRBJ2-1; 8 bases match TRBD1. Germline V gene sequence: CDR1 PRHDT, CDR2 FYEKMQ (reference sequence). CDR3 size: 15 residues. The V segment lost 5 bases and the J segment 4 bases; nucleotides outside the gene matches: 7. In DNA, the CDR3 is TGTGCCAGCAGCCCCGACAGGGGTACTTACAATGAGCAGTTCTTC. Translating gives CASSPDRGTYNEQFF.

The DNA of the CDR3 is TGTGCCAGCAGCTTAGAGGGTCTACCGGGGTCACCCCTCCACTTT. As protein: CASSLEGLPGSPLHF. The V and J genes are TRBV11-2 and TRBJ1-6; D is uncertain. V lost 0 bases, J lost 10 bases, and 13 bases lay in between. Germline CDR1 is SGHAT and CDR2 is FQNNGV. The CDR3 spans 15 residues.

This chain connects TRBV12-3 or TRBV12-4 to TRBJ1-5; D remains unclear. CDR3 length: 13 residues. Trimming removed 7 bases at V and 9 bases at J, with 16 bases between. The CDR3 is CASTMEVLGPQHF. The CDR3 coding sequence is TGTGCCAGCACCATGGAGGTCCTAGGGCCCCAGCATTTT.

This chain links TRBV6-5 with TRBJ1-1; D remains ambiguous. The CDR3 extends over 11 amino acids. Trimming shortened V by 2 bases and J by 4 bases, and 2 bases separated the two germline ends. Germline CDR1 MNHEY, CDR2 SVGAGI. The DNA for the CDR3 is TGTGCCAGCAGTTACCTCACTGAAGCTTTCTTT. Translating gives CASSYLTEAFF.

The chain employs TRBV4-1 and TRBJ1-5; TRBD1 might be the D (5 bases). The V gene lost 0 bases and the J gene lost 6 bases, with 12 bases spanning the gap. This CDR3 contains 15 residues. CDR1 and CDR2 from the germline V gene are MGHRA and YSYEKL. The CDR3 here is CASSQDWGGAQPQHF. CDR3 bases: TGCGCCAGCAGCCAAGACTGGGGCGGGGCTCAGCCCCAGCATTTT.

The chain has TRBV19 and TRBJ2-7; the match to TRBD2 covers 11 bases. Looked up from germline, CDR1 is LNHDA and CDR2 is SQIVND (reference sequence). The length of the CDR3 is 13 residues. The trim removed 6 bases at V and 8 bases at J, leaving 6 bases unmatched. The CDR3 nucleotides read TGTGCCAGTAGCTGGCTAGCGGGAGGCCAGCAGTACTTC. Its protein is CASSWLAGGQQYF.

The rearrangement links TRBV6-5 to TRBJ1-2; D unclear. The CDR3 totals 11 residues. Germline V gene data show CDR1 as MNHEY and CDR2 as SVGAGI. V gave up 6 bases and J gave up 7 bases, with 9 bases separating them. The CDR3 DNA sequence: TGTGCCAGCAGGCCCGCGTCTGGCTACACCTTC. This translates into CASRPASGYTF.

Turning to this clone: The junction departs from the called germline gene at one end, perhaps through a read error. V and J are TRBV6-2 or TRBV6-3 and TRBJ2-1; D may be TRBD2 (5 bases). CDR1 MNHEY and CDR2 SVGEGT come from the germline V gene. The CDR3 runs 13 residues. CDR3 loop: CASSYSGGPFRVF. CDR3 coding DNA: TGTGCCAGCAGTTACTCGGGCGGGCCCTTCCGGGTCTTC.

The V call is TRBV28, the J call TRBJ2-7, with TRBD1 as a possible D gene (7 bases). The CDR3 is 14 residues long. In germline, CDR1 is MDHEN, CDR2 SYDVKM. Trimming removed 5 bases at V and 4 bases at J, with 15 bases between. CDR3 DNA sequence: TGTGCCAGCAGTCTCCCAGGGGGGAGGTACGAGCAGTACTTC. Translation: CASSLPGGRYEQYF.

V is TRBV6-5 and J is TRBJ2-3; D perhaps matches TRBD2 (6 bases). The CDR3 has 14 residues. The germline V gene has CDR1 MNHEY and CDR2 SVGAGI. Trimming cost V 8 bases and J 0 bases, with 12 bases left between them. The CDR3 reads CASRDSLSTDTQYF. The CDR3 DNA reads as TGTGCCAGCCGGGACTCCTTAAGCACAGATACGCAGTATTTT.

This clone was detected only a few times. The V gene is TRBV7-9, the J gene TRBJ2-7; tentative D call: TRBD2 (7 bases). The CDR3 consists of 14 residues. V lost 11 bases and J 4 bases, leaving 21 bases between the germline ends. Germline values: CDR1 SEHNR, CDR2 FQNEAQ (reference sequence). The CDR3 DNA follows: TGTGCCTTAACCCCGGGGGGCCCCCCATACGAGCAGTACTTC. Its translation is CALTPGGPPYEQYF.

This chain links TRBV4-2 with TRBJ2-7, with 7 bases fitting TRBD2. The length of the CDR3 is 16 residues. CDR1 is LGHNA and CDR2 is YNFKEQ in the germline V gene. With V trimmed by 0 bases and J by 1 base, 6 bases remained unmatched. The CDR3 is CASSQDRAGASYEQYF. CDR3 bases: TGTGCCAGCAGCCAAGATCGGGCGGGAGCGTCCTACGAGCAGTACTTC.

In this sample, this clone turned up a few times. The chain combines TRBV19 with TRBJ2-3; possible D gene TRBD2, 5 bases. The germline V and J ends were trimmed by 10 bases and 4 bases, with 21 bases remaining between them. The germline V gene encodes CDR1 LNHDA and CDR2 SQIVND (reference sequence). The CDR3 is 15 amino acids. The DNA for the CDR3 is TGTGCCATTAAGCCTGGAGGAGGTACCGCAGATACGCAGTATTTT. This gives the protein CAIKPGGGTADTQYF.

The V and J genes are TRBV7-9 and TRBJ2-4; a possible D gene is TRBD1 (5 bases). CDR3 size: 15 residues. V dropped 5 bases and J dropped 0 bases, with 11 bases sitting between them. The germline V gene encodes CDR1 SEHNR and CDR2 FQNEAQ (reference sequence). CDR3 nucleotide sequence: TGTGCCAGCAGCCAGACAGCTATAGCCAAAAACATTCAGTACTTC. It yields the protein CASSQTAIAKNIQYF.

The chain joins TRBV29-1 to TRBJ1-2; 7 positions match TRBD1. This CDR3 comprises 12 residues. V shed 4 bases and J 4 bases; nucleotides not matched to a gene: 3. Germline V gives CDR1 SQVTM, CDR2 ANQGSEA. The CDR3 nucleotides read TGCAGCGTTGCCAGGGGGATCTATGGCTACACCTTC. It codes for CSVARGIYGYTF.

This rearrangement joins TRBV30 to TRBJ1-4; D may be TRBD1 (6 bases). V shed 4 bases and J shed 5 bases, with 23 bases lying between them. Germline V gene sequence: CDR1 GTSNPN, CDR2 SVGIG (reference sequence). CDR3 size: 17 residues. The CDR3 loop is CAWNRGHLGRRNEKLFF. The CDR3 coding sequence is TGTGCCTGGAACCGGGGACACTTAGGACGGAGAAATGAAAAACTGTTTTTT.

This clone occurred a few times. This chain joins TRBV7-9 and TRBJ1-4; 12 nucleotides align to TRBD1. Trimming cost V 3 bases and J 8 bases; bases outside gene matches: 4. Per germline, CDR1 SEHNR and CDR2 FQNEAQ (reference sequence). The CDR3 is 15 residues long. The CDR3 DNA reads TGTGCCAGCAGCTTGGGGGACAGGGGGCAAGAAAAACTGTTTTTT. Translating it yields CASSLGDRGQEKLFF.

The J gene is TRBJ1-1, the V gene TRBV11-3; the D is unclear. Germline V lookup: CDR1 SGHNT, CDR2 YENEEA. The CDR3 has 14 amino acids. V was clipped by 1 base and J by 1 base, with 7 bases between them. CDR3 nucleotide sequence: TGTGCCAGCAGCTTAGGTGGCCCGAACACTGAAGCTTTCTTT. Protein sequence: CASSLGGPNTEAFF.